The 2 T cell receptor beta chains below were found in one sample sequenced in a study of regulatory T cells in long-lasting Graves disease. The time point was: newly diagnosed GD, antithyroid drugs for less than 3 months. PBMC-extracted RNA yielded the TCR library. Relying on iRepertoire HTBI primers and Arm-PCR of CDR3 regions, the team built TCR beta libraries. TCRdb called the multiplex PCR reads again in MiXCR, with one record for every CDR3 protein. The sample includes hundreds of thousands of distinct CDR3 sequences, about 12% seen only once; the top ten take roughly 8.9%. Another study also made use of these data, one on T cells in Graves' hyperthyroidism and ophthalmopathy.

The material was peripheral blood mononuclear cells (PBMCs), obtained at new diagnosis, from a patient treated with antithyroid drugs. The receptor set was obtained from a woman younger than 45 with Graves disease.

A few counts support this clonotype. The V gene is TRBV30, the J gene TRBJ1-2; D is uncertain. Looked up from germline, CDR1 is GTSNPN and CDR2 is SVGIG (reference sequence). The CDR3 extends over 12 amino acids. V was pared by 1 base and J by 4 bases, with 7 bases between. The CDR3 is CAWSGGPYGYTF. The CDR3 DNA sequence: TGTGCCTGGAGTGGCGGACCCTATGGCTACACCTTC.

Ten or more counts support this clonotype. The CDR3 nucleotides read TGTGCCAGCAGCACGACAGGTTCCTACGAGCAGTACTTC. It yields the protein CASSTTGSYEQYF. This chain links TRBV11-2 with TRBJ2-7; TRBD1 might be the D (6 bases). CDR1 is SGHAT, CDR2 FQNNGV, per germline. The CDR3 extends over 13 amino acids. Trimming took off 5 bases at V and 1 base at J, with 9 bases between the two ends.